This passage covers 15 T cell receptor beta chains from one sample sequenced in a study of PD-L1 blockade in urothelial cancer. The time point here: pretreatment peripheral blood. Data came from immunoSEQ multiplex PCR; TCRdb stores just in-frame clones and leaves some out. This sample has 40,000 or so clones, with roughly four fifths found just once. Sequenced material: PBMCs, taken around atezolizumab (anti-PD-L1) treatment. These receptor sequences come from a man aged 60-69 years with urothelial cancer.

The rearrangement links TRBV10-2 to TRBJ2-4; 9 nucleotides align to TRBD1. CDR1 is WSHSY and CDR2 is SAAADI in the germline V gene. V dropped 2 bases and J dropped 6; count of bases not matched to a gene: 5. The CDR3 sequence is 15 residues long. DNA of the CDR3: TGCGCCAGCAGTGAGACACAGGGGGCAAGAAACATTCAGTACTTC. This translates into CASSETQGARNIQYF.

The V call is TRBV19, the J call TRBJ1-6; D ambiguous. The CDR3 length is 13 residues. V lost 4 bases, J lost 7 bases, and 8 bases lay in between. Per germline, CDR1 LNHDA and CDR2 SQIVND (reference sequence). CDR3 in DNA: TGTGCCAGTAGTACCAGAGGAAATTCACCCCTCCACTTT. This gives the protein CASSTRGNSPLHF.

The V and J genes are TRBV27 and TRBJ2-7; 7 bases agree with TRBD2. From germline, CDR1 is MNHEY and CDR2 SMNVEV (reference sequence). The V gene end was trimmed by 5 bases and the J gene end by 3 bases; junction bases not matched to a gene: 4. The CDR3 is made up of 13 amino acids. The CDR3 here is CASSTGTNYEQYF. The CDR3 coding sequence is TGTGCCAGCAGTACCGGGACTAACTACGAGCAGTACTTC.

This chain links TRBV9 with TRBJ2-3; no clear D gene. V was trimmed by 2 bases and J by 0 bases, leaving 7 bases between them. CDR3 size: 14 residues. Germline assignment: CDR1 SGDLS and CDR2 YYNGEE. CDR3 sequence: CASSVFGSTDTQYF. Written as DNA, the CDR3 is TGTGCCAGCAGCGTGTTTGGCAGCACAGATACGCAGTATTTT.

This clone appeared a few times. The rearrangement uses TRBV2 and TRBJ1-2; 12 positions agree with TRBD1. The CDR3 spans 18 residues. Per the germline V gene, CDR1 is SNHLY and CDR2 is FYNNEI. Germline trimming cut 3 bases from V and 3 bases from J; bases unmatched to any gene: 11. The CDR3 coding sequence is TGTGCCAGCAGTGACTACCGGGACAGGGGGCGCTTATACTATGGCTACACCTTC. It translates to CASSDYRDRGRLYYGYTF.

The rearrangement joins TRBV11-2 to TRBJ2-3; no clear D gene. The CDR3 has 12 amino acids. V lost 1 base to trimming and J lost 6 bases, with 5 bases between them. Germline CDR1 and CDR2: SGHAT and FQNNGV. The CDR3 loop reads CASSLGSDTQYF. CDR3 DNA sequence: TGTGCCAGCAGCTTAGGTTCGGATACGCAGTATTTT. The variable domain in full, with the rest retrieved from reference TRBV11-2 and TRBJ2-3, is EAGVAQSPRYKIIEKRQSVAFWCNPISGHATLYWYQQILGQGPKLLIQFQNNGVVDDSQLPKDRFSAERLKGVDSTLKIQPAKLEDSAVYLCASSLGSDTQYFGPGTRLTVL.

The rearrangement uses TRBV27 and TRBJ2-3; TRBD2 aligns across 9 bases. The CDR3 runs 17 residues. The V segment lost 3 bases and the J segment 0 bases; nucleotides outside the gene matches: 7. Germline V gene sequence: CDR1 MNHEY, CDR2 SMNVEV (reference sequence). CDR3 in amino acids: CASSLAGGHLSTDTQYF. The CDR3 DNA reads TGTGCCAGCAGTTTGGCGGGGGGGCACCTAAGCACAGATACGCAGTATTTT.

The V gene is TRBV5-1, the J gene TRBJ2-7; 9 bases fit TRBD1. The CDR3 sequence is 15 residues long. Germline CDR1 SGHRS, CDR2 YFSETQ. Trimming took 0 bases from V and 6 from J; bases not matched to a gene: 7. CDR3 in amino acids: CASSLAGQGYSEQYF. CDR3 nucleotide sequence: TGCGCCAGCAGCTTGGCCGGACAGGGGTACTCCGAGCAGTACTTC. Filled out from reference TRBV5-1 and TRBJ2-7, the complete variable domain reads KAGVTQTPRYLIKTRGQQVTLSCSPISGHRSVSWYQQTPGQGLQFLFEYFSETQRNKGNFPGRFSGRQFSNSRSEMNVSTLELGDSALYLCASSLAGQGYSEQYFGPGTRLTVT.

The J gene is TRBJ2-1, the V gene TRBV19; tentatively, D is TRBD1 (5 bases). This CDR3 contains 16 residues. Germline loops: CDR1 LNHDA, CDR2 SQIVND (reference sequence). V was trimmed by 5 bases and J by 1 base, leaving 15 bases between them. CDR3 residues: CASSESAGASYNEQFF. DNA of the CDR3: TGTGCCAGTAGTGAATCAGCTGGGGCGTCCTACAATGAGCAGTTCTTC.

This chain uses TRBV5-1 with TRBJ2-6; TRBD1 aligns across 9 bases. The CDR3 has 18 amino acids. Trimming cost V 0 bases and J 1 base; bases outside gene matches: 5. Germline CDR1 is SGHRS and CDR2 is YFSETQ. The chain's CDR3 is CASSLEGTGKSGANVLTF. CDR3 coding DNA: TGCGCCAGCAGCTTGGAAGGGACAGGGAAATCTGGGGCCAACGTCCTGACTTTC. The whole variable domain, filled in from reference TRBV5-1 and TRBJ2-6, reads KAGVTQTPRYLIKTRGQQVTLSCSPISGHRSVSWYQQTPGQGLQFLFEYFSETQRNKGNFPGRFSGRQFSNSRSEMNVSTLELGDSALYLCASSLEGTGKSGANVLTFGAGSRLTVL.

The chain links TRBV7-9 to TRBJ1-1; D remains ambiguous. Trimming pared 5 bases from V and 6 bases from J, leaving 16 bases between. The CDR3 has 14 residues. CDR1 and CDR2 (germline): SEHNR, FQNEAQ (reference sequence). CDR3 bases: TGTGCCAGCAGCGTTACCCCCGGTGCGGCTGAAGCTTTCTTT. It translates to CASSVTPGAAEAFF.

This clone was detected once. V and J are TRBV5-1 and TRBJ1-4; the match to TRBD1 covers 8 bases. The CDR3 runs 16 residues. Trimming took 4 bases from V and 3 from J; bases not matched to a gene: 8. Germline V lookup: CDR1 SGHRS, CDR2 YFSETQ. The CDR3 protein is CASSGSGGFANEKLFF. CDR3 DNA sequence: TGCGCCAGCAGCGGGTCAGGGGGCTTTGCTAATGAAAAACTGTTTTTT.

This chain's CDR3 is CASSPTGENEKLFF. DNA of the CDR3: TGCGCCAGCAGCCCGACAGGGGAGAATGAAAAACTGTTTTTT. The rearrangement uses TRBV5-1 and TRBJ1-4; 8 bases line up with TRBD1. Looked up from germline, CDR1 is SGHRS and CDR2 is YFSETQ. Trimming at V came to 4 bases and at J to 5 bases, leaving 4 bases not matched to a gene. The CDR3 covers 14 residues.

The CDR3 loop reads CASRGLSGNTIYF. CDR3 nucleotide sequence: TGTGCCAGCAGGGGGCTCTCTGGAAACACCATATATTTT. The V and J genes are TRBV27 and TRBJ1-3; the D gene is possibly TRBD1 (5 bases). The CDR3 consists of 13 residues. Trimming pared 6 bases from V and 0 bases from J, leaving 6 bases between. Germline V gene data show CDR1 as MNHEY and CDR2 as SMNVEV (reference sequence).

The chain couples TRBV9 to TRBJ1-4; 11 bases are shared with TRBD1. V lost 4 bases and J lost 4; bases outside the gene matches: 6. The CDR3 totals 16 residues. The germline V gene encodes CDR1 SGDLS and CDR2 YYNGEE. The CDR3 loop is CASSTEGQGGNEKLFF. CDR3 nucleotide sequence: TGTGCCAGCAGCACCGAGGGACAGGGGGGTAATGAAAAACTGTTTTTT. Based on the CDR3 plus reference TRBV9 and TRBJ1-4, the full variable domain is DSGVTQTPKHLITATGQRVTLRCSPRSGDLSVYWYQQSLDQGLQFLIQYYNGEERAKGNILERFSAQQFPDLHSELNLSSLELGDSALYFCASSTEGQGGNEKLFFGSGTQLSVL.